What follows are 16 T cell receptor beta chains derived from one specimen sequenced in a study of shared clonotypes between healthy human individuals. The protocol was immunoSEQ multiplex PCR, while the TCRdb copy is restricted to in-frame clones and leaves out a portion. The sample consists of some 2,500,000 clones, roughly 93% of them appearing once. Sequenced sample: naive CD4+ T cells from PBMCs. The subset was: CD45RA+ positively selected. These receptors originate from a man younger than 35 in good health. Some clones in this sample may be carry-over from other donors' samples.

The genes are TRBV28 and TRBJ2-7, with D perhaps TRBD2 (6 bases). V dropped 1 base and J dropped 1 base, with 14 bases sitting between them. CDR1 and CDR2 (germline): MDHEN, SYDVKM. The CDR3 is 16 amino acids. For the CDR3, the DNA is TGTGCCAGCAGTTTATTCTTGCGGGACCCTTCCTACGAGCAGTACTTC. This sequence encodes CASSLFLRDPSYEQYF. Filled out from reference TRBV28 and TRBJ2-7, the complete variable domain reads DVKVTQSSRYLVKRTGEKVFLECVQDMDHENMFWYRQDPGLGLRLIYFSYDVKMKEKGDIPEGYSVSREKKERFSLILESASTNQTSMYLCASSLFLRDPSYEQYFGPGTRLTVT.

The genes are TRBV18 and TRBJ2-5; a weak D match, TRBD1 (6 bases). Per the germline V gene, CDR1 is KGHSH and CDR2 is LQKENI. V gave up 8 bases and J gave up 1 base, with 20 bases separating them. CDR3 length equals 16 residues. CDR3 sequence reads: CASPRTDRLGQETQYF. The CDR3 DNA reads TGTGCCAGCCCGCGAACCGACAGGCTAGGCCAAGAGACCCAGTACTTC.

The chain combines TRBV7-9 with TRBJ2-7; the D is unclear. The CDR3 has 14 residues. V was trimmed by 2 bases and J by 2 bases, leaving 10 bases between them. Per the germline V gene, CDR1 is SEHNR and CDR2 is FQNEAQ (reference sequence). As DNA, the CDR3 is TGTGCCAGCAGCTTACCTGGACGAGCCTACGAGCAGTACTTC. This gives the protein CASSLPGRAYEQYF.

The V and J genes are TRBV11-2 and TRBJ1-1; no firm D call. The CDR3 covers 14 residues. Germline CDR1 is SGHAT and CDR2 is FQNNGV. V was shortened by 1 base and J by 4 bases, with 10 bases between the two germline ends. Written as DNA, the CDR3 is TGTGCCAGCAGCTTAGTATCCGCGCTCACTGAAGCTTTCTTT. Translation gives CASSLVSALTEAFF.

The gene calls are TRBV5-1 and TRBJ2-7, with no clear D. CDR1 and CDR2 (germline): SGHRS, YFSETQ. The CDR3 is 14 residues long. The V end was cut by 1 base, the J end by 5 bases, with 13 bases between. The CDR3 protein is CASSLSPPPHEQYF. Here the CDR3 DNA reads TGCGCCAGCAGCTTGAGCCCTCCACCCCACGAGCAGTACTTC.

The V gene is TRBV11-2, the J gene TRBJ2-2; 11 bases match TRBD2. The CDR3 is 18 residues long. Germline CDR1 is SGHAT and CDR2 is FQNNGV. V shed 6 bases and J 2 bases; nucleotides not matched to a gene: 11. CDR3 region: CASRARLAGTTNTGELFF. In DNA, the CDR3 is TGTGCCAGCAGAGCGAGACTAGCGGGAACCACAAACACCGGGGAGCTGTTTTTT.

The chain is built from TRBV4-3 and TRBJ1-2; 7 positions match TRBD1. The CDR3 sequence is 15 residues long. Germline CDR1 LGHNA, CDR2 YSLEER. V was pared by 1 base and J by 4 bases, with 6 bases of the junction left unmatched. CDR3 DNA sequence: TGCGCCAGCAGCCAAGCTTTACAGGGGACCTATGGCTACACCTTC. This sequence encodes CASSQALQGTYGYTF.

The chain employs TRBV5-4 and TRBJ1-4; 9 bases map to TRBD1. The J segment lost 8 bases and the V segment lost 4 bases, leaving 9 bases of the junction unmatched. CDR3 size: 15 residues. The germline gives CDR1 SGHNT, CDR2 YYREEE (reference sequence). Here the CDR3 DNA reads TGTGCCAGCAGCGGGAAGGACAGGGGCCCGGAAAAACTGTTTTTT. As protein: CASSGKDRGPEKLFF.

The chain couples TRBV7-2 to TRBJ2-7, with a weak D call TRBD1 (6 bases). CDR3 length: 15 amino acids. Germline V lookup: CDR1 SGHTA, CDR2 FQGNSA. Trimming stripped 5 bases from V and 2 bases from J, with 16 bases between. The CDR3 nucleotides read TGTGCCAGCAGCGCCGACAGGCTGGGAACCTACGAGCAGTACTTC. Translated: CASSADRLGTYEQYF.

The rearrangement links TRBV13 to TRBJ2-3; TRBD2 matches 9 bases. Germline CDR1 reads PRHDT; CDR2 reads FYEKMQ (reference sequence). The CDR3 length is 16 residues. Losses at the gene ends were 5 bases for V and 3 bases for J; bases not matched to a gene: 9. CDR3 in amino acids: CASSQNSGGGTDTQYF. Written as DNA, the CDR3 is TGTGCCAGCAGCCAAAATAGCGGGGGCGGGACAGATACGCAGTATTTT.

J is TRBJ2-7 and V is TRBV29-1, with D uncertain. The CDR3 length is 14 residues. Trimming removed 6 bases at V and 1 base at J, with 16 bases between. Germline V lookup: CDR1 SQVTM, CDR2 ANQGSEA. The CDR3 coding sequence is TGCAGCGTGGCCCCGGTTCTATCTTCCTACGAGCAGTACTTC. This sequence encodes CSVAPVLSSYEQYF.

In nucleotides, the CDR3 is TGTGCCAGCCGGGGACAGGGAACTGAAGCTTTCTTT. It is translated as CASRGQGTEAFF. The genes are TRBV18 and TRBJ1-1, with TRBD1 matching 9 bases. Germline values: CDR1 KGHSH, CDR2 LQKENI. Trimming cost V 8 bases and J 5 bases; bases outside gene matches: 3. This CDR3 is built from 12 residues.

The chain employs TRBV2 and TRBJ2-5, with D possibly TRBD2 on 6 matching bases. CDR1 and CDR2 (germline): SNHLY, FYNNEI. Trimming stripped 10 bases from V and 6 bases from J, with 18 bases between. This CDR3 has 13 amino acids. The CDR3 region is CATTVGGDQTQYF. The CDR3 DNA reads TGTGCCACCACGGTGGGAGGAGACCAGACCCAGTACTTC.

The chain uses TRBV7-3 and TRBJ2-2, with D uncertain. Germline V gives CDR1 SGHTA, CDR2 FQGTGA. CDR3 size: 14 residues. The ends were cut back, 6 bases at V and 4 bases at J, with 12 bases in the middle. CDR3 sequence (DNA): TGTGCCAGCAGTAGAGTAGGCGGCACCGGGGAGCTGTTTTTT. Protein product: CASSRVGGTGELFF. Together with reference TRBV7-3 and TRBJ2-2, the CDR3 gives the full variable domain: GAGVSQTPSNKVTEKGKYVELRCDPISGHTALYWYRQSLGQGPEFLIYFQGTGAADDSGLPNDRFFAVRPEGSVSTLKIQRTERGDSAVYLCASSRVGGTGELFFGEGSRLTVL.

The table lists this clone with a few counts. The sample holds other DNA sequences that translate to the same CDR3. The chain recombines TRBV19 with TRBJ1-3; D gene ambiguous. Germline CDR1 is LNHDA and CDR2 is SQIVND (reference sequence). V lost 3 bases, J lost 4 bases, and 4 bases lay in between. This CDR3 comprises 12 residues. The CDR3 here is CASSILGNTIYF. The CDR3 nucleotides are TGTGCCAGTAGTATCCTCGGAAACACCATATATTTT.

CDR3 sequence reads: CASSEKGRGRQETQYF. As DNA, the CDR3 is TGTGCCAGCAGTGAAAAGGGCAGGGGGAGGCAAGAGACCCAGTACTTC. This rearrangement joins TRBV25-1 to TRBJ2-5; possible D gene TRBD1, 7 bases. V shed 2 bases and J shed 2 bases, with 15 bases lying between them. The CDR3 sequence is 16 residues long. The germline V gene encodes CDR1 MGHDK and CDR2 SYGVNS.